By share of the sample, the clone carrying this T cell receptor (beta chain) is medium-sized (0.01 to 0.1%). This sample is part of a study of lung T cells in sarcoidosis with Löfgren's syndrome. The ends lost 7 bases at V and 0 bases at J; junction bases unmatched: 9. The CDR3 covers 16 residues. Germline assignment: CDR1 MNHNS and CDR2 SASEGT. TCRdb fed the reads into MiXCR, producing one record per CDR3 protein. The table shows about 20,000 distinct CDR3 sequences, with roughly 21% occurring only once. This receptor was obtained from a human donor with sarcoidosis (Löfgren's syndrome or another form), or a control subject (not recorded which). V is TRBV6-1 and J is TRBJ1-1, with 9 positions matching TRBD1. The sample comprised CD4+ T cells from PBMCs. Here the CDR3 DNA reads TGTGCCAGCAATTCGGGACAGGGCTTGATGAACACTGAAGCTTTCTTT. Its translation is CASNSGQGLMNTEAFF.